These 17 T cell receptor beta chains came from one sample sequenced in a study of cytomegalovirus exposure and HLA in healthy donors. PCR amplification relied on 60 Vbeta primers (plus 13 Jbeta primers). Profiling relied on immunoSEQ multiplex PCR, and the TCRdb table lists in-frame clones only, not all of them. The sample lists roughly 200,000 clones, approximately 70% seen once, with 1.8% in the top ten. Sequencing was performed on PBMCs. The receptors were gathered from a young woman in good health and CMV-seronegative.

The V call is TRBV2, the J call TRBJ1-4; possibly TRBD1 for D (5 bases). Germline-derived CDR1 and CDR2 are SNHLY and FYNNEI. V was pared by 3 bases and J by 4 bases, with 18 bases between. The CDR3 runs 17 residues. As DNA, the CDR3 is TGTGCCAGCAGTGATTTTTCCCGTTGGGGCGGTAATGAAAAACTGTTTTTT. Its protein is CASSDFSRWGGNEKLFF.

The CDR3 coding sequence is TGTGCCAGCAGCTTAGCTCCCCTTCCCGAGCAGTACTTC. Protein: CASSLAPLPEQYF. The chain is built from TRBV7-2 and TRBJ2-7; D gene ambiguous. This CDR3 comprises 13 residues. V lost 0 bases to trimming and J lost 6 bases, with 9 bases between them. Germline V lookup: CDR1 SGHTA, CDR2 FQGNSA.

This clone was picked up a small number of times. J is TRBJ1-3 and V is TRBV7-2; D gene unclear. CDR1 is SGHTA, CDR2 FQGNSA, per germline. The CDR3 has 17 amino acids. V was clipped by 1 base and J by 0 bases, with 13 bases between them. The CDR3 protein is CASSLVPAGSSGNTIYF. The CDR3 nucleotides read TGTGCCAGCAGCTTAGTCCCCGCGGGGTCCTCTGGAAACACCATATATTTT.

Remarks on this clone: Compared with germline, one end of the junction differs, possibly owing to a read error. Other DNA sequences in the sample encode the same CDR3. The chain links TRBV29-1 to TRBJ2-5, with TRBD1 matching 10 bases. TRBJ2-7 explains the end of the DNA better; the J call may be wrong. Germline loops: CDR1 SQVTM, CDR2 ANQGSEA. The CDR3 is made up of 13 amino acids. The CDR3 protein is CSAADRGKYEQYF. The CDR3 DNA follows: TGTAGCGCTGCGGACAGGGGGAAATACGAGCAGTACTTC.

CDR3 loop: CASSTSRRWGVADTGELFF. CDR3 bases: TGTGCCAGCAGTACTAGTCGAAGGTGGGGGGTAGCGGACACCGGGGAGCTGTTTTTT. The gene calls are TRBV2 and TRBJ2-2; perhaps TRBD2 as D (6 bases). V was cut by 5 bases and J by 3 bases, with 25 bases left in between. The CDR3 extends over 19 amino acids. Germline V CDR1 and CDR2: SNHLY, FYNNEI. Based on the CDR3 plus reference TRBV2 and TRBJ2-2, the full variable domain is EPEVTQTPSHQVTQMGQEVILRCVPISNHLYFYWYRQILGQKVEFLVSFYNNEISEKSEIFDDQFSVERPDGSNFTLKIRSTKLEDSAMYFCASSTSRRWGVADTGELFFGEGSRLTVL.

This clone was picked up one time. CDR3 sequence: CAWSARYEQYF. The CDR3 nucleotides read TGTGCCTGGAGTGCCCGCTACGAGCAGTACTTC. V gene TRBV30 combines with J gene TRBJ2-7, with D unresolved. The CDR3 covers 11 residues. CDR1 is GTSNPN and CDR2 is SVGIG in the germline V gene (reference sequence). V was clipped by 1 base and J by 3 bases, with 4 bases between them.

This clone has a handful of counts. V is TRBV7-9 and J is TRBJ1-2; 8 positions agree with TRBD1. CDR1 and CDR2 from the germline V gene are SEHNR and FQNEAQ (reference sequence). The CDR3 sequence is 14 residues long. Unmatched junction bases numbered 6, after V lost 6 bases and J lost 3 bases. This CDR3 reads CASSPTGADYGYTF. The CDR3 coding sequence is TGTGCCAGCAGTCCGACAGGGGCCGACTATGGCTACACCTTC.

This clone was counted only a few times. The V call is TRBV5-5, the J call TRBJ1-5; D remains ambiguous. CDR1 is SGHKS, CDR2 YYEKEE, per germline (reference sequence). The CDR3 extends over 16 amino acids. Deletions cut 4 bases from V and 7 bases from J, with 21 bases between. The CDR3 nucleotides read TGTGCCAGCAGCCTGGGGTCCCGAATAGGCGGGCAGCCCCAGCATTTT. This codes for CASSLGSRIGGQPQHF. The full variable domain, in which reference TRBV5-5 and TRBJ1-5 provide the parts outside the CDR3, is DAGVTQSPTHLIKTRGQQVTLRCSPISGHKSVSWYQQVLGQGPQFIFQYYEKEERGRGNFPDRFSARQFPNYSSELNVNALLLGDSALYLCASSLGSRIGGQPQHFGDGTRLSIL.

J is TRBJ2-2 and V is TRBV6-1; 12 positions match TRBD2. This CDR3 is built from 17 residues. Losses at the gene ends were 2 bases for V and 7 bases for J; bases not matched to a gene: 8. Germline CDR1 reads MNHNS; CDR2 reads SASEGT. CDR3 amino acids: CASSENRLAGVVGELFF. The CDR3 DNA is TGTGCCAGCAGTGAAAACCGACTAGCGGGAGTGGTCGGGGAGCTGTTTTTT.

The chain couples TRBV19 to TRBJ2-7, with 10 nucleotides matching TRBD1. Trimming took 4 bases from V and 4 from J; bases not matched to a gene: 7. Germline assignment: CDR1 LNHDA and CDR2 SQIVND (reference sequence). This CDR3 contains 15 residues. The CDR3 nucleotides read TGTGCCAGTAGTACCGGGACAGGGGTAATATACGAGCAGTACTTC. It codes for CASSTGTGVIYEQYF.

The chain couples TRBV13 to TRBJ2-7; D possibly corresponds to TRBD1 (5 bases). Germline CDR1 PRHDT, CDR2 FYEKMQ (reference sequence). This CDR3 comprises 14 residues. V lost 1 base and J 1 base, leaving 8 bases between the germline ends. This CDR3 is CASSLEAGSYEQYF. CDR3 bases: TGTGCCAGCAGCTTAGAGGCAGGGTCCTACGAGCAGTACTTC.

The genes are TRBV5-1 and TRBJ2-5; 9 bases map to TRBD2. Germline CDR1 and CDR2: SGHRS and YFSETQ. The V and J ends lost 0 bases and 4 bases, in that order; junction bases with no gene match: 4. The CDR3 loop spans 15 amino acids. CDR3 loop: CASSLDNSGGETQYF. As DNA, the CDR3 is TGCGCCAGCAGCTTGGATAATAGCGGGGGAGAGACCCAGTACTTC.

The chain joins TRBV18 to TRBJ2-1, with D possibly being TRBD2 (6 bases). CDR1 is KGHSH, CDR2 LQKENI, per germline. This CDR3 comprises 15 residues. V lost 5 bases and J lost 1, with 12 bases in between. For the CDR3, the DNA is TGTGCCAGCTCAGAAGGGAGCGGGTCCTACAATGAGCAGTTCTTC. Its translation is CASSEGSGSYNEQFF.

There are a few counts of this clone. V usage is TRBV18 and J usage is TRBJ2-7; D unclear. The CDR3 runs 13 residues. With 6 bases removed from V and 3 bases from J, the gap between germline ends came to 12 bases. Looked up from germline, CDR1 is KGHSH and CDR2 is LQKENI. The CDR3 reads CASSRTDFYEQYF. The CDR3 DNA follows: TGTGCCAGCTCGCGCACCGACTTCTACGAGCAGTACTTC. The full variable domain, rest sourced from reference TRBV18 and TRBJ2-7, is NAGVMQNPRHLVRRRGQEARLRCSPMKGHSHVYWYRQLPEEGLKFMVYLQKENIIDESGMPKERFSAEFPKEGPSILRIQQVVRGDSAAYFCASSRTDFYEQYFGPGTRLTVT.

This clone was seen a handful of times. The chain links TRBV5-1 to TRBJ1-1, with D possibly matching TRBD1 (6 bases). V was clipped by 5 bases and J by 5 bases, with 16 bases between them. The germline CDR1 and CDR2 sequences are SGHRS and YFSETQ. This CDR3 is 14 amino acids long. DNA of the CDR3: TGCGCCAGCAGAGGGGGGGGCGATGAGACTGAAGCTTTCTTT. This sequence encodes CASRGGGDETEAFF.

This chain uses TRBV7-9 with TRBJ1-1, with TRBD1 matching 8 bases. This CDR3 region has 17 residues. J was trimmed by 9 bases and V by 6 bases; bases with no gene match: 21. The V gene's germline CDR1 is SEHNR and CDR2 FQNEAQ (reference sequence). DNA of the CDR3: TGTGCCAGCAGGACAGGGGTAGGACGACACCGAGGGTCACAAGCTTTCTTT. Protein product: CASRTGVGRHRGSQAFF.

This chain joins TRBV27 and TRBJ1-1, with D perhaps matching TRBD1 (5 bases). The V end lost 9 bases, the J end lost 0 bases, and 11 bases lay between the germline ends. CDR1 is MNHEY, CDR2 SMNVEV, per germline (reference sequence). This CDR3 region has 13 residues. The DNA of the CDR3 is TGTGCCAGTAGGCGGGGGATGAACACTGAAGCTTTCTTT. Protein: CASRRGMNTEAFF.